This T cell receptor (beta chain) stems from a study of beta chain features in type 1 diabetes. As regards this clone: Its target is unknown.

The CDR3 is 18 amino acids. V shed 4 bases, J shed 0 bases, and the junction held 11 bases outside the gene matches. CDR1 and CDR2 (germline): SGHNT, YYREEE (reference sequence). Reverse transcribing all isolated RNA meant expressed TCRB transcripts were sequenced. Sequenced by immunoSEQ multiplex PCR; TCRdb stores in-frame clones only, minus some. The repertoire holds hundreds of thousands of clones, over 8.5% seen once, with around 0.037% in the top ten. Study observations and caveats: In type 1 diabetes patients, VDJ junctions had fewer insertions; deletions at these junctions were more frequent.

The sample consisted of naive CD4+ T cells from blood. The V and J genes are TRBV5-4 and TRBJ2-2; TRBD1 agrees at 8 bases. The sequence was collected from a woman aged 18 to 35 in good health. Here the CDR3 DNA reads TGTGCCAGCAGCCCAGGACAGGGATCCGACTCGAACACCGGGGAGCTGTTTTTT. Amino acid sequence: CASSPGQGSDSNTGELFF.